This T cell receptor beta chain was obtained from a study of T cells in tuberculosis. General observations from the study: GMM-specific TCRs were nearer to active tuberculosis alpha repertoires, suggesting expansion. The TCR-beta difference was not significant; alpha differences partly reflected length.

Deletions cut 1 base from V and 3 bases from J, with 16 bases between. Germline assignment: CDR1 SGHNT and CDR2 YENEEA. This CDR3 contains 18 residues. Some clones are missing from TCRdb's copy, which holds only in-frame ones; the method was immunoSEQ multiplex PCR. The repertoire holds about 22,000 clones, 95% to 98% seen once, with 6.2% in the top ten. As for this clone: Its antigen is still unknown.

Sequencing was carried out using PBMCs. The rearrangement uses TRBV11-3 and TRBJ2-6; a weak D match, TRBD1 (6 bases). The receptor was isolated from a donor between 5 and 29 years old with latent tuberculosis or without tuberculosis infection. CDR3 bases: TGTGCCAGCAGCTTAGCGGGACAAATTTTAGGTGGGGCCAACGTCCTGACTTTC. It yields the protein CASSLAGQILGGANVLTF.